This TCR beta chain originates from a study of T cell responses to AZD1222 COVID-19 vaccine. Overall study results and limits: Only a handful of AZD1222 recipients, about six in all, had baseline seropositivity. Donors were mostly white British, more females; clonal diversity possibly underestimated.

The table came from immunoSEQ multiplex PCR; TCRdb's copy has only in-frame clones and leaves some out. The sample holds about 160,000 clones; around 92% are singletons and the top ten take 0.9%. Worth noting for this clone: Its antigen is undetermined.

Looked up from germline, CDR1 is LNHDA and CDR2 is SQIVND (reference sequence). Trimming shortened V by 3 bases and J by 4 bases, and 12 bases separated the two germline ends. The CDR3 loop spans 14 amino acids. This chain joins TRBV19 and TRBJ1-2; D call uncertain. The input for sequencing was peripheral blood, taken on day 0 of AZD1222 vaccination. The sequence was obtained from an adult in good health. CDR3 nucleotide sequence: TGTGCCAGTAGTATTAAGGTGGAGGGCTATGGCTACACCTTC. This sequence encodes CASSIKVEGYGYTF.